Shown below are 24 T cell receptor beta chains from a single sample sequenced in a study of a mutant IDH1 vaccine in newly diagnosed glioma (dated by TCRdb to about 2021). These receptors are not linked to any known antigen. The time point label on this specimen signifies: week 5, during vaccination. A 20-mer mutant IDH1 peptide at 300 micrograms in Montanide made up each vaccine dose, which was injected subcutaneously together with topical imiquimod. Library prep was done by the immunoSEQ multiplex PCR assay. Imported from immuneACCESS, the table was reduced by TCRdb to in-frame sequences with V and J called. These copies leave out some clones; in studies compared against another copy, an unresolved V gene accounts for under half, and the cause of the remainder is not known. The table for this sample lists roughly 51,000 clones; 70% to 85% of them were counted only once. Roughly 3.3% of the sample is held by the ten biggest clonotypes.

The sequences come from PBMCs, collected from a glioma patient whose treatment included an IDH1 peptide vaccine. These receptors came from a woman aged 18-29 years with glioma. Some clones in this sample may be carry-over from other donors' samples.

This clone is categorized as medium-sized. The J gene is TRBJ1-6, the V gene TRBV4-3; 11 nucleotides match TRBD1. Losses at the gene ends were 3 bases for V and 12 bases for J; bases not matched to a gene: 4. CDR1 and CDR2 (germline): LGHNA, YSLEER. The CDR3 covers 14 residues. The CDR3: CASSHGTGGGPLHF. The CDR3 DNA is TGCGCCAGCAGCCACGGGACAGGGGGTGGACCCCTCCACTTT.

V and J are TRBV5-4 and TRBJ1-6; TRBD1 matches at 7 bases. CDR3 length: 16 amino acids. Germline values: CDR1 SGHNT, CDR2 YYREEE (reference sequence). Losses at the gene ends were 1 base for V and 6 bases for J; bases not matched to a gene: 7. CDR3 loop: CASSLRTGAPNSPLHF. The CDR3, as DNA: TGTGCCAGCAGCTTGAGGACAGGAGCGCCTAATTCACCCCTCCACTTT.

The rearrangement links TRBV4-3 to TRBJ1-6; D is unresolved. Germline assignment: CDR1 LGHNA and CDR2 YSLEER. CDR3 length: 17 residues. The V gene lost 3 bases and the J gene lost 0 bases, with 12 bases spanning the gap. CDR3 nucleotide sequence: TGCGCCAGCAGCCAGGGGAGTCAGAGCTCCTATAATTCACCCCTCCACTTT. Encoded protein: CASSQGSQSSYNSPLHF.

This clone was seen once. CDR3 in amino acids: CASRLAGDEAFF. The CDR3 bases are TGTGCCAGCCGACTCGCGGGGGACGAAGCTTTCTTT. The chain carries TRBV7-9 and TRBJ1-1; tentative D call: TRBD1 (5 bases). The V gene's germline CDR1 is SEHNR and CDR2 FQNEAQ (reference sequence). V was trimmed by 8 bases and J by 8 bases, leaving 15 bases between them. This CDR3 comprises 12 residues.

The V gene is TRBV4-2, the J gene TRBJ2-1; weak D call: TRBD2 (5 bases). With 1 base removed from V and 10 bases from J, the gap between germline ends came to 17 bases. The germline V gene has CDR1 LGHNA and CDR2 YNFKEQ. The CDR3 loop spans 15 amino acids. CDR3 nucleotide sequence: TGTGCCAGCAGCCAAGGACGGGCCAGGCCGGGGGAGCAGTTCTTC. Amino acids: CASSQGRARPGEQFF.

This chain uses TRBV7-9 with TRBJ2-5; no firm D call. The V gene's germline CDR1 is SEHNR and CDR2 FQNEAQ (reference sequence). This CDR3 is built from 17 residues. Trimming shortened V by 1 base and J by 2 bases, and 17 bases separated the two germline ends. CDR3 bases: TGTGCCAGCAGCTTAGGCTGGGCAGGACCTGAGCAAGAGACCCAGTACTTC. Its protein is CASSLGWAGPEQETQYF.

The CDR3 DNA reads as TGTGCCAGCCCTACTTCCTTTGAGACCCAGTACTTC. Translated: CASPTSFETQYF. This chain links TRBV7-8 with TRBJ2-5, with D uncertain. The germline gives CDR1 SGHVS, CDR2 FQNEAQ. This CDR3 has 12 amino acids. The V end was cut by 8 bases, the J end by 5 bases, with 12 bases between.

The chain uses TRBV6-4 and TRBJ1-2, with no clear D. The length of the CDR3 is 15 residues. Germline V gene lookup returns CDR1 MRHNA and CDR2 SNTAGT. Trimming took 2 bases from V and 7 from J, leaving 17 bases between them. CDR3: CASSDTSGPWGGYTF. CDR3 sequence (DNA): TGTGCCAGCAGTGACACCAGTGGCCCCTGGGGTGGCTACACCTTC.

This clone has only a few counts. The J gene is TRBJ2-1, the V gene TRBV5-1, with unresolved D. This CDR3 has 12 residues. V was clipped by 2 bases and J by 7 bases, with 7 bases between them. Per germline, CDR1 SGHRS and CDR2 YFSETQ. This CDR3 reads CASSFDRNEQFF. CDR3 bases: TGCGCCAGCAGCTTTGACCGGAATGAGCAGTTCTTC.

The genes are TRBV4-1 and TRBJ1-5; D is uncertain. CDR3 length: 12 amino acids. The germline V gene encodes CDR1 MGHRA and CDR2 YSYEKL. Trimming stripped 3 bases from V and 5 bases from J, with 5 bases between. The CDR3 nucleotides read TGCGCCAGCAGCCAGGATCATCAGCCCCAGCATTTT. Translating gives CASSQDHQPQHF.

This clone has more than one count but fewer than ten. V gene TRBV5-6 combines with J gene TRBJ1-1; D unresolved. The CDR3 covers 13 residues. V lost 4 bases and J lost 5, with 12 bases in between. Germline CDR1 is SGHDT and CDR2 is YYEEEE. Here the CDR3 reads CASSGISRTEAFF. CDR3 bases: TGTGCCAGCAGCGGCATTAGCCGGACTGAAGCTTTCTTT.

Only a few counts were recorded for this clone. The chain joins TRBV7-2 to TRBJ2-1; a weak D match, TRBD1 (6 bases). This CDR3 contains 15 residues. With 5 bases removed from V and 2 bases from J, the gap between germline ends came to 13 bases. From germline, CDR1 is SGHTA and CDR2 FQGNSA. The CDR3 DNA is TGTGCCAGCAGCACACGGGACATCACCTACAATGAGCAGTTCTTC. Its translation is CASSTRDITYNEQFF.

The chain has TRBV6-1 and TRBJ2-7, with unresolved D. CDR1 is MNHNS, CDR2 SASEGT, per germline. The CDR3 sequence is 15 residues long. The V gene lost 1 base and the J gene lost 5 bases, with 15 bases spanning the gap. The CDR3, as DNA: TGTGCCAGCAGTGAAGTGGGCCGTCTAGTCCACGAGCAGTACTTC. Amino acids: CASSEVGRLVHEQYF.

The V and J genes are TRBV10-3 and TRBJ2-1; D possibly matches TRBD1 or TRBD2 (6 bases each). The germline V and J ends were trimmed by 10 bases and 5 bases, with 21 bases remaining between them. This CDR3 is built from 15 residues. Looked up from germline, CDR1 is ENHRY and CDR2 is SYGVKD. Here the CDR3 reads CATTIVVGGHNEQFF. For the CDR3, the DNA is TGTGCCACGACGATTGTGGTGGGGGGCCACAATGAGCAGTTCTTC.

The chain carries TRBV5-6 and TRBJ1-1; D may be TRBD1 (6 bases). The CDR3 covers 14 residues. V dropped 4 bases and J dropped 4 bases, with 14 bases sitting between them. Looked up from germline, CDR1 is SGHDT and CDR2 is YYEEEE. CDR3 loop: CASSDVSGATEAFF. The CDR3 DNA sequence: TGTGCCAGCAGCGACGTCTCGGGGGCCACTGAAGCTTTCTTT.

The J gene is TRBJ1-2, the V gene TRBV5-4, with 7 positions matching TRBD1. The CDR3 runs to 13 residues. Per germline, CDR1 SGHNT and CDR2 YYREEE (reference sequence). J lost 6 bases, V lost 4 bases, and 6 bases had no gene match. CDR3 bases: TGTGCCAGCAGCCCACAGGGGATTCATGGCTACACCTTC. Translating it yields CASSPQGIHGYTF.

The chain uses TRBV11-2 and TRBJ2-5, with unresolved D. CDR1 is SGHAT, CDR2 FQNNGV, per germline. This CDR3 is built from 15 residues. The V and J ends lost 2 bases and 2 bases respectively, with 12 bases between them. CDR3 nucleotides: TGTGCCAGCAGCTTATTTAGGAACCGACAAGAGACCCAGTACTTC. It is translated as CASSLFRNRQETQYF.

V usage is TRBV4-3 and J usage is TRBJ2-5; 9 bases line up with TRBD2. V gave up 0 bases and J gave up 1 base; unmatched junction bases: 9. From germline, CDR1 is LGHNA and CDR2 YSLEER. The CDR3 totals 18 residues. The CDR3 DNA is TGCGCCAGCAGCCAAGAGGCTAGCGGGGAGGGTCTCCAAGAGACCCAGTACTTC. This translates into CASSQEASGEGLQETQYF.

This sequence joins TRBV25-1 and TRBJ2-6; D not certain. Per the germline V gene, CDR1 is MGHDK and CDR2 is SYGVNS. Trimming removed 6 bases at V and 0 bases at J, with 15 bases between. This CDR3 contains 17 residues. CDR3 residues: CASSQGRIYSGANVLTF. As DNA, the CDR3 is TGTGCCAGCAGCCAAGGACGGATTTACTCTGGGGCCAACGTCCTGACTTTC.

The J gene is TRBJ1-1, the V gene TRBV19; maybe TRBD1 (5 bases). CDR1 and CDR2 (germline): LNHDA, SQIVND (reference sequence). Trimming left V 5 bases short and J 8 bases short, with 18 bases between. The CDR3 contains 14 residues. The CDR3 sequence is CASSPDRRGAEAFF. The CDR3, as DNA: TGTGCCAGTAGTCCCGACCGCCGGGGCGCGGAAGCTTTCTTT.

The rearrangement joins TRBV18 to TRBJ2-7; D unresolved. The CDR3 extends over 13 amino acids. V was trimmed by 0 bases and J by 5 bases, leaving 8 bases between them. CDR1 and CDR2 (germline): KGHSH, LQKENI. In DNA, the CDR3 is TGTGCCAGCTCACCACCGCCCCGGGACGAGCAGTACTTC. This gives the protein CASSPPPRDEQYF.

V and J are TRBV4-1 and TRBJ2-7; D might be TRBD2 (5 bases). V was clipped by 4 bases and J by 6 bases, with 7 bases between them. The CDR3 has 11 amino acids. CDR1 and CDR2 from the germline V gene are MGHRA and YSYEKL. The CDR3 sequence is CASSRGLEQYF. Here the CDR3 DNA reads TGCGCCAGCAGCCGTGGACTCGAGCAGTACTTC.

The rearrangement uses TRBV7-2 and TRBJ1-4; D gene unclear. V was shortened by 4 bases and J by 14 bases, with 11 bases between the two germline ends. This CDR3 has 11 residues. Per the germline V gene, CDR1 is SGHTA and CDR2 is FQGNSA. The CDR3 reads CASSSSSKLFF. CDR3 in DNA: TGTGCCAGCAGCTCGAGTAGCAAGCTGTTTTTT.

This rearrangement joins TRBV29-1 to TRBJ2-3; D is ambiguous. The CDR3 length is 14 residues. With 6 bases removed from V and 6 bases from J, the gap between germline ends came to 19 bases. Germline loops: CDR1 SQVTM, CDR2 ANQGSEA. In nucleotides, the CDR3 is TGCAGCGTGTCCCGCCGGCCGGCCGTGGATACGCAGTATTTT. It encodes CSVSRRPAVDTQYF.